The 2 T cell receptor beta chains below were found in one sample sequenced in a study of shared clonotypes between healthy human individuals. TCRdb's copy holds only in-frame clones and misses some; the assay was immunoSEQ multiplex PCR. The repertoire holds about 2 million clones, roughly 94% seen once, with roughly 0.13% in the top ten. Material for sequencing was naive CD4+ T cells sorted from blood. Subset here: CD45RA+ positively selected. All receptors derive from a man in his late teens or twenties in good health.

The chain links TRBV5-8 to TRBJ2-1; TRBD2 is a possible D gene (6 bases). The CDR3 has 15 amino acids. V was clipped by 0 bases and J by 3 bases, with 10 bases between them. Per germline, CDR1 SGHTS and CDR2 YDEGEE. In DNA, the CDR3 is TGTGCCAGCAGCTTGGGGGACTCCAACTACAATGAGCAGTTCTTC. This encodes CASSLGDSNYNEQFF.

The genes are TRBV12-5 and TRBJ1-5; the match to TRBD1 covers 7 bases. Trimming took 4 bases from V and 2 from J; bases not matched to a gene: 8. The CDR3 is 16 amino acids. In germline, CDR1 is LGHNT, CDR2 FRNRAP. The CDR3 loop is CASGSGQVGRNQPQHF. The CDR3 region has the DNA TGTGCTAGTGGTTCCGGACAGGTCGGGCGCAATCAGCCCCAGCATTTT.